This TCR beta chain was captured in a study of T-cell reconstitution after alpha-beta-depleted transplantation in children. The CDR3 is made up of 14 amino acids. Germline assignment: CDR1 SGHVS and CDR2 FNYEAQ. The junction had 7 bases not matched to a gene; V was cut back by 5 bases and J by 3 bases. Preparation of the TCRbeta library was carried out with unique molecular identifiers. A single record per CDR3 protein comes from TCRdb applying MiXCR to the PCR reads. The sample records about 310,000 distinct CDR3 sequences, roughly 21% being singletons. The chain couples TRBV7-6 to TRBJ2-7; 7 bases map to TRBD1. The sequence came from a male patient between 10 and 17 years old who had a stem cell transplant for acute lymphoblastic leukemia, so the T cells may come from the graft donor. The source was PBMCs, mostly from graft donor cells, collected 180 days after TCRalphabeta/CD19-depleted stem cell transplant. The CDR3 region has the DNA TGTGCCAGCAGCCCAAGGGACAGCGGCTACGAGCAGTACTTC. It encodes CASSPRDSGYEQYF.